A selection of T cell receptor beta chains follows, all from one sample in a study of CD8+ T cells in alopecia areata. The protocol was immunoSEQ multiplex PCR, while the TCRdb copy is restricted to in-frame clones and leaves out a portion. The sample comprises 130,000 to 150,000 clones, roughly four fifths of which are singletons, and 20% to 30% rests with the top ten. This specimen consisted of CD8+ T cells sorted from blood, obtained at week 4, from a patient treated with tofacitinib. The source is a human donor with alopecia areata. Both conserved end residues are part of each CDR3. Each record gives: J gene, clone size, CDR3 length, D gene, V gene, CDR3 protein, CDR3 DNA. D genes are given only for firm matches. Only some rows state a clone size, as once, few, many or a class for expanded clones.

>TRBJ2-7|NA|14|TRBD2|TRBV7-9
CASSKTSGVYEQYF
TGTGCCAGCAGCAAGACTAGCGGGGTATACGAGCAGTACTTC
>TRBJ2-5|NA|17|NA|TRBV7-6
CASSLGVFGVGGETQYF
TGTGCCAGCAGCTTAGGGGTCTTCGGGGTTGGAGGAGAGACCCAGTACTTC
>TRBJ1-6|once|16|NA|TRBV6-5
CASSFTEGVLNSPLHF
TGTGCCAGCAGTTTCACAGAGGGGGTTCTTAATTCACCCCTCCACTTT
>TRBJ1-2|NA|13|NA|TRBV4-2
CASSLRDAYGYTF
TGTGCCAGCAGCCTCAGGGATGCCTATGGCTACACCTTC
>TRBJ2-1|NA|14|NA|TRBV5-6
CASSSGTPYNEQFF
TGTGCCAGCAGCTCCGGGACTCCGTACAATGAGCAGTTCTTC
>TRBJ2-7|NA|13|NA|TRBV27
CASGRDRAYEQYF
TGTGCCAGCGGCCGGGACCGAGCCTACGAGCAGTACTTC
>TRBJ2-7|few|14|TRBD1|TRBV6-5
CASRGTGESYEQYF
TGTGCCAGCAGAGGGACAGGGGAATCCTACGAGCAGTACTTC
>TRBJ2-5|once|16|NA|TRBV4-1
CASSPSGSSSQETQYF
TGCGCCAGCAGCCCGTCCGGGTCGTCTAGCCAAGAGACCCAGTACTTC
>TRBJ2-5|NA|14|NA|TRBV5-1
CASSFYSPRETQYF
TGCGCCAGCAGCTTTTACAGTCCGCGAGAGACCCAGTACTTC
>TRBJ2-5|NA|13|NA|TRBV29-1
CSVETQIQETQYF
TGCAGCGTTGAGACCCAGATCCAAGAGACCCAGTACTTC
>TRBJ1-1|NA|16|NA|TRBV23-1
CASSHRPGTRGTEAFF
TGCGCCAGCAGTCATCGCCCGGGGACGAGGGGGACTGAAGCTTTCTTT
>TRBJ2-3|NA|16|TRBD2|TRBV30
CAWTSGVLTSTDTQYF
TGTGCCTGGACTAGCGGGGTGCTAACTAGCACAGATACGCAGTATTTT
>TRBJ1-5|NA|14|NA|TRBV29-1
CSVESGVSNQPQHF
TGCAGCGTTGAATCAGGGGTTAGCAATCAGCCCCAGCATTTT
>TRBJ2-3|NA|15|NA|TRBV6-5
CASSLGGGRTDTQYF
TGTGCCAGCAGTCTTGGCGGGGGCCGCACAGATACGCAGTATTTT
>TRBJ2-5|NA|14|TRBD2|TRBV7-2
CASSWLAAQETQYF
TGTGCCAGCAGCTGGCTAGCGGCCCAAGAGACCCAGTACTTC
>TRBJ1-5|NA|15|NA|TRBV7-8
CASSPITAGSQPQHF
TGTGCCAGCAGCCCTATCACGGCAGGGAGTCAGCCCCAGCATTTT
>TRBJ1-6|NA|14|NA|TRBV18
CASSPGTENSPLHF
TGTGCCAGCTCTCCCGGGACCGAGAATTCACCCCTCCACTTT
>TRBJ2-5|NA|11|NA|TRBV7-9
CASGEAETQYF
TGTGCCAGCGGGGAGGCAGAGACCCAGTACTTC
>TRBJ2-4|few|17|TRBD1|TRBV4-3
CASSQDGPGGARNIQYF
TGCGCCAGCAGCCAAGATGGGCCAGGGGGTGCGCGAAACATTCAGTACTTC
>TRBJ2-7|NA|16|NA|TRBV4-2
CASSQEGQGSSYEQYF
TGTGCCAGCAGCCAGGAGGGTCAGGGATCCTCCTACGAGCAGTACTTC
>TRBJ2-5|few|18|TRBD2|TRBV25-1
CASSEFTSGGAVGETQYF
TGTGCCAGCAGTGAATTTACTAGCGGGGGGGCCGTAGGAGAGACCCAGTACTTC
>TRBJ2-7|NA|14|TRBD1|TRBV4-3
CASSHFGTGREQYF
TGCGCCAGCAGCCACTTCGGGACAGGTCGCGAGCAGTACTTC
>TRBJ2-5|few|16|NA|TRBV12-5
CASGSSRVGALGTQYF
TGTGCTAGTGGCTCATCCCGGGTAGGGGCCCTGGGGACCCAGTACTTC
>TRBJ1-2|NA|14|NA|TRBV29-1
CSVEESRGSYGYTF
TGCAGCGTTGAAGAGAGCAGGGGTAGCTATGGCTACACCTTC
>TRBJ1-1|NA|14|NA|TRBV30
CAWSVRSGYTEAFF
TGTGCCTGGAGTGTTCGTTCAGGGTACACTGAAGCTTTCTTT
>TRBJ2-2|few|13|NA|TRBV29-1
CSVVTENTGELFF
TGCAGCGTTGTGACAGAGAACACCGGGGAGCTGTTTTTT
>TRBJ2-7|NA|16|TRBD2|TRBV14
CASSRKGLPSPYEQYF
TGTGCCAGCAGCCGAAAGGGACTACCCAGCCCCTACGAGCAGTACTTC
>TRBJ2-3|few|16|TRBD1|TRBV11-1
CASSLMRDRAPDTQYF
TGTGCCAGCAGCTTAATGCGGGACAGGGCGCCAGATACGCAGTATTTT
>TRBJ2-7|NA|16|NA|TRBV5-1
CASSLGPSDGTYEQYF
TGCGCCAGCAGCTTGGGCCCTTCCGACGGAACCTACGAGCAGTACTTC